This T cell receptor beta chain was observed in a study of control samples from healthy donors and cancer patients. This CDR3 is built from 16 residues. J lost 9 bases, V lost 0 bases, and 9 bases had no gene match. Germline assignment: CDR1 LGHDT and CDR2 YNNKEL (reference sequence). Sequencing was performed with immunoSEQ multiplex PCR; in TCRdb, only in-frame clones are kept and a portion is missing. The table shows about 130,000 clones, with over 85% occurring only once. The receptor was derived from a man in his fifties or sixties with head and neck cancer. Sequencing used PBMCs. This rearrangement joins TRBV3-1 (or the pseudogene TRBV3-2) to TRBJ2-1, with 9 bases matching TRBD2. The CDR3 bases are TGTGCCAGCAGCCAAGATAGGACTAGCGCCCGTCGTGAGCAGTTCTTC. It codes for CASSQDRTSARREQFF.